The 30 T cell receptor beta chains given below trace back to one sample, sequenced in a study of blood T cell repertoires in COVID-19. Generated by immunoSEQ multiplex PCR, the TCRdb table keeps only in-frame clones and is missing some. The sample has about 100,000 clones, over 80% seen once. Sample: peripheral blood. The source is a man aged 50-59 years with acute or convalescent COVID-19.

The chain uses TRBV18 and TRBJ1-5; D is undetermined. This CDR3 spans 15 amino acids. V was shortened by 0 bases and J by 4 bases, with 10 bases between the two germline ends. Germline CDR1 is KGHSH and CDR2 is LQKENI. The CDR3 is CASSPPESPNQPQHF. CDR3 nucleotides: TGTGCCAGCTCACCACCTGAAAGCCCAAATCAGCCCCAGCATTTT.

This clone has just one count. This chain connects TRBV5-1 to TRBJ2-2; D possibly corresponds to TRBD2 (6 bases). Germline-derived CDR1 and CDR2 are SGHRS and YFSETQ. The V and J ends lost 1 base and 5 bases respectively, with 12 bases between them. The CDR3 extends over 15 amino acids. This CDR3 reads CASSLSAGPTGELFF. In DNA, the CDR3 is TGCGCCAGCAGCTTGAGCGCGGGGCCGACCGGGGAGCTGTTTTTT.

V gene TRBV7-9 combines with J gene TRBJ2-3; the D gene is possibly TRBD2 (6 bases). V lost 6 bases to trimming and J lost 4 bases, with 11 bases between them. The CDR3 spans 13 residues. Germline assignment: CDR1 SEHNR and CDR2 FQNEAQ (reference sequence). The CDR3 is CASREGLADTQYF. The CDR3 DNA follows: TGTGCCAGCAGGGAGGGTCTAGCAGATACGCAGTATTTT. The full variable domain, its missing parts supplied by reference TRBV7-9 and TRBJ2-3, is DTGVSQNPRHKITKRGQNVTFRCDPISEHNRLYWYRQTLGQGPEFLTYFQNEAQLEKSRLLSDRFSAERPKGSFSTLEIQRTEQGDSAMYLCASREGLADTQYFGPGTRLTVL.

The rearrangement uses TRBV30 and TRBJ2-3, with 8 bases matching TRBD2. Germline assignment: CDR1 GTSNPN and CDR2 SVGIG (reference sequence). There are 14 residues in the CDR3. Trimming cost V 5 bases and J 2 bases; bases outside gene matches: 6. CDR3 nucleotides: TGTGCCTGGGGGATTAGCGGGAACACAGATACGCAGTATTTT. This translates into CAWGISGNTDTQYF.

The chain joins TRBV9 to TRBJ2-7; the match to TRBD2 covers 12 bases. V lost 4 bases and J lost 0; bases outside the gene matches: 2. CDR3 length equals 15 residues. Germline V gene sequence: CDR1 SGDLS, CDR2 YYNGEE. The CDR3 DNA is TGTGCCAGCAGCTTGGGACTAGCGGGCTCCTACGAGCAGTACTTC. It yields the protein CASSLGLAGSYEQYF.

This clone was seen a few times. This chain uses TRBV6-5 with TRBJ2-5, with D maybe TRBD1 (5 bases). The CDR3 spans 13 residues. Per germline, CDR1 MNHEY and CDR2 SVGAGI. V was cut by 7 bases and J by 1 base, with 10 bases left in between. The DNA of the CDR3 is TGTGCCAGCACCCCAGGGTCCCAAGAGACCCAGTACTTC. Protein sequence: CASTPGSQETQYF.

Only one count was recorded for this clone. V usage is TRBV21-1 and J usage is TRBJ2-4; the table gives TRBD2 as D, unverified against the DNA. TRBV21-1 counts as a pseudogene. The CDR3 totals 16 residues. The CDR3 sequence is CASSKTRGSAKNIQYF. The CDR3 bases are TGTGCCAGCAGCAAAACTCGGGGGTCAGCCAAAAACATTCAGTACTTC.

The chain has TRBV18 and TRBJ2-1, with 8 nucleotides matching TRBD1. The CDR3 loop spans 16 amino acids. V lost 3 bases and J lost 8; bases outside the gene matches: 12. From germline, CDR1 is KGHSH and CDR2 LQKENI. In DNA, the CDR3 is TGTGCCAGCTCACCGACCGGGACAGGTCCGAATCATGAGCAGTTCTTC. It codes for CASSPTGTGPNHEQFF.

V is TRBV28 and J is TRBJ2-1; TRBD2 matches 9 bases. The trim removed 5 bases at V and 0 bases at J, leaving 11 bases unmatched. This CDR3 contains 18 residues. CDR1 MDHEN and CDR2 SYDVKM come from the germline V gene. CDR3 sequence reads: CASSRSGLAASSYNEQFF. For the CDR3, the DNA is TGTGCCAGCAGTAGATCGGGACTAGCAGCCAGCTCCTACAATGAGCAGTTCTTC.

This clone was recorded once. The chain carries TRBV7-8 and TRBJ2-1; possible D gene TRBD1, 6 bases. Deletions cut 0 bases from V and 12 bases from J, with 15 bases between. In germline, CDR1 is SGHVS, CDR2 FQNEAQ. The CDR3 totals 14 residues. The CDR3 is CASSLAKGVGGQFF. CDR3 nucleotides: TGTGCCAGCAGCTTAGCGAAGGGGGTTGGGGGGCAGTTCTTC.

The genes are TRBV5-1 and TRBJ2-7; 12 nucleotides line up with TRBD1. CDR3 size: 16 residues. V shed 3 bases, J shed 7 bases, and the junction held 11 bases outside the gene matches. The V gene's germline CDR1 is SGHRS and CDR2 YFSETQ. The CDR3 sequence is CASSSGSGTGGGEQYF. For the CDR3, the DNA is TGCGCCAGCAGCTCGGGATCCGGGACAGGGGGCGGTGAGCAGTACTTC.

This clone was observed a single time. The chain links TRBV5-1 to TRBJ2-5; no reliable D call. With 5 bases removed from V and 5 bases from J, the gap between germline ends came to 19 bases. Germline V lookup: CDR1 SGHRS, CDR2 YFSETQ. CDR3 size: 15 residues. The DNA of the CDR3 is TGCGCCAGCAGTCGCTCGACTGGAGAATCTGAGACCCAGTACTTC. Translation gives CASSRSTGESETQYF. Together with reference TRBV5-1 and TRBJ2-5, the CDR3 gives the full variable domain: KAGVTQTPRYLIKTRGQQVTLSCSPISGHRSVSWYQQTPGQGLQFLFEYFSETQRNKGNFPGRFSGRQFSNSRSEMNVSTLELGDSALYLCASSRSTGESETQYFGPGTRLLVL.

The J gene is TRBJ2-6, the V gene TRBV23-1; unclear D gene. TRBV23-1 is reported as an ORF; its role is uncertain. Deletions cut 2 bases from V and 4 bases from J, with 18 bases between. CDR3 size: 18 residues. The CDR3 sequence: CASSQPPLQKTGANVLTF. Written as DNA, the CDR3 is TGCGCCAGCAGTCAACCCCCCCTACAGAAGACGGGGGCCAACGTCCTGACTTTC.

The CDR3 reads CASNKGPYQETQYF. CDR3 nucleotide sequence: TGTGCCAGCAACAAGGGGCCGTACCAAGAGACCCAGTACTTC. The chain recombines TRBV9 with TRBJ2-5; TRBD1 is a possible D gene (5 bases). In germline, CDR1 is SGDLS, CDR2 YYNGEE. Between the trimmed V and J ends, which lost 6 bases and 0 bases, there was a span of 12 bases. This CDR3 spans 14 amino acids. Filled out from reference TRBV9 and TRBJ2-5, the complete variable domain reads DSGVTQTPKHLITATGQRVTLRCSPRSGDLSVYWYQQSLDQGLQFLIQYYNGEERAKGNILERFSAQQFPDLHSELNLSSLELGDSALYFCASNKGPYQETQYFGPGTRLLVL.

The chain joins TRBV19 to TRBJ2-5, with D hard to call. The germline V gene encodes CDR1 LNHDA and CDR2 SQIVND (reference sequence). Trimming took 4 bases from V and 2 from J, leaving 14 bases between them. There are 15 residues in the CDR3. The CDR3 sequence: CASSTHRHQQETQYF. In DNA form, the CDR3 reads TGTGCCAGTAGTACCCATCGACACCAACAAGAGACCCAGTACTTC.

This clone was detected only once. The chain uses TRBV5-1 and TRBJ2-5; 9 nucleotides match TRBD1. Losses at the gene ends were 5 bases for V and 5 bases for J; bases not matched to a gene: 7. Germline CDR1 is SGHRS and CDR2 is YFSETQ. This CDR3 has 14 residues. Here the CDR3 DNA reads TGCGCCAGCAGGCCGGGACAGGGAGCGGAGACCCAGTACTTC. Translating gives CASRPGQGAETQYF.

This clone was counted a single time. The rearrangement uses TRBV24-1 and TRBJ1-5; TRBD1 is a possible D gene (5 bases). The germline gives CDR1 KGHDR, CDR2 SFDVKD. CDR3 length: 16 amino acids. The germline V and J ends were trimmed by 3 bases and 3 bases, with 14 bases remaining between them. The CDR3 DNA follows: TGTGCCACCAGTGATGCGCGGGGCTGGGACAATCAGCCCCAGCATTTT. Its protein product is CATSDARGWDNQPQHF.

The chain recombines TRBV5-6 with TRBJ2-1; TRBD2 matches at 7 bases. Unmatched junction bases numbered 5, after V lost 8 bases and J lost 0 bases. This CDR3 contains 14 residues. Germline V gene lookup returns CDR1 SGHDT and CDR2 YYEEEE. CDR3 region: CASSAGVSYNEQFF. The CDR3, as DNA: TGTGCCAGTTCCGCGGGGGTCTCCTACAATGAGCAGTTCTTC. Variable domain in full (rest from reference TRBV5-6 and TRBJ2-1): DAGVTQSPTHLIKTRGQQVTLRCSPKSGHDTVSWYQQALGQGPQFIFQYYEEEERQRGNFPDRFSGHQFPNYSSELNVNALLLGDSALYLCASSAGVSYNEQFFGPGTRLTVL.

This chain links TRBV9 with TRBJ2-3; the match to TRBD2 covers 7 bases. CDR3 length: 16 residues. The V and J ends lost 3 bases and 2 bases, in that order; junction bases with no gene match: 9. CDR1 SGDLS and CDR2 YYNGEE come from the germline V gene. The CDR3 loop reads CASSARGLGVTDTQYF. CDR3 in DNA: TGTGCCAGCAGCGCTCGAGGACTAGGGGTCACAGATACGCAGTATTTT.

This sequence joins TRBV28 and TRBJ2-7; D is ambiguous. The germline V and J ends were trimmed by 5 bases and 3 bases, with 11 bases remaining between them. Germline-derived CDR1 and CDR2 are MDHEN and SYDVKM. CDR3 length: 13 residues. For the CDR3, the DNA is TGTGCCAGCAGTCCCCCAGCGCGCTACGAGCAGTACTTC. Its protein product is CASSPPARYEQYF.

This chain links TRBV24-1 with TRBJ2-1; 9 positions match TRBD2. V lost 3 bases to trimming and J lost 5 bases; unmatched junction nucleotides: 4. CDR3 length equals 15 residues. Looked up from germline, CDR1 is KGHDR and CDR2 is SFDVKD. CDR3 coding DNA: TGTGCCACCAGTGATAGGTCTAGCGGGAACAATGAGCAGTTCTTC. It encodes CATSDRSSGNNEQFF.

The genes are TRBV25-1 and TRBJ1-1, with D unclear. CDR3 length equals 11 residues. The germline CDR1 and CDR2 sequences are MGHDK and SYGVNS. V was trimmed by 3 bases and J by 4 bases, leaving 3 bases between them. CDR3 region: CASSDITEAFF. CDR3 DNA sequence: TGTGCCAGCAGTGATATCACTGAAGCTTTCTTT.

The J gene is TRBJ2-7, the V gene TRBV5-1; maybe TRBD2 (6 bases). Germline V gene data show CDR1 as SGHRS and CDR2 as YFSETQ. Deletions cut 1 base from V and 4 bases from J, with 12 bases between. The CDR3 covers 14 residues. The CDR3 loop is CASSLSWGRYEQYF. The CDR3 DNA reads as TGCGCCAGCAGCTTGAGTTGGGGGAGGTACGAGCAGTACTTC.

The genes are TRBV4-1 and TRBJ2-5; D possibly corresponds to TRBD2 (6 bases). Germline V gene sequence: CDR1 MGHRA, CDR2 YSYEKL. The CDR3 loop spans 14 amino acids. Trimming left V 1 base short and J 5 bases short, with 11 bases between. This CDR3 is CASSQVAVLETQYF. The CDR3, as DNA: TGCGCCAGCAGCCAAGTAGCGGTGCTGGAGACCCAGTACTTC.

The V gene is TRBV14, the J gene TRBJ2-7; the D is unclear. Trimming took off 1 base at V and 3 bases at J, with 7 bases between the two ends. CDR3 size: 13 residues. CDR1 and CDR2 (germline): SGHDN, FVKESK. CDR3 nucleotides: TGTGCCAGCAGCCAAGGAACGGGCTACGAGCAGTACTTC. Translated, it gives CASSQGTGYEQYF.

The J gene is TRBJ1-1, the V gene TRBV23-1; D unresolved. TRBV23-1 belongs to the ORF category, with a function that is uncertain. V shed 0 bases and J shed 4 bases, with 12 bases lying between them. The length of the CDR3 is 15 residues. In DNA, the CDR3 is TGCGCCAGCAGTCAATCGGTCCGTAACACCACTGAAGCTTTCTTT. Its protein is CASSQSVRNTTEAFF.

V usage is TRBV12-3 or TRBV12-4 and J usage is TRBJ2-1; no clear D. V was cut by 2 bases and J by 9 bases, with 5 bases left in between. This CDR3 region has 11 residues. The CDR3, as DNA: TGTGCCAGCAGTTTAATGCGTGAGCAGTTCTTC. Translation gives CASSLMREQFF.

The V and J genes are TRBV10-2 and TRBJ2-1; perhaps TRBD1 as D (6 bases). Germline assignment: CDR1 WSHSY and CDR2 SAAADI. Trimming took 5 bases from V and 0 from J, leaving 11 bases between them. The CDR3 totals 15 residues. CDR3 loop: CASSLTGFSYNEQFF. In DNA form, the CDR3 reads TGCGCCAGCAGTTTAACAGGGTTCTCCTACAATGAGCAGTTCTTC.

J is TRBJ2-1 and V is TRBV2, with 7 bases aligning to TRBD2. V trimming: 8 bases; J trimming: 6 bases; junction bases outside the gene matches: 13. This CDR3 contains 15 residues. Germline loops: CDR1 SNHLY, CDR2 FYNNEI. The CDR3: CASSTGGLVGNEQFF. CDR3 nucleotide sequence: TGTGCCAGCTCCACGGGAGGATTAGTGGGCAATGAGCAGTTCTTC. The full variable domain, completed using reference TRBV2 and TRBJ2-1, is EPEVTQTPSHQVTQMGQEVILRCVPISNHLYFYWYRQILGQKVEFLVSFYNNEISEKSEIFDDQFSVERPDGSNFTLKIRSTKLEDSAMYFCASSTGGLVGNEQFFGPGTRLTVL.

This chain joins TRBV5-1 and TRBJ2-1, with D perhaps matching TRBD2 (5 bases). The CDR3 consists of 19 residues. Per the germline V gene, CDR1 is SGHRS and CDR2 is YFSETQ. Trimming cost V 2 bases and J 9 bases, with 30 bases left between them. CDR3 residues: CASSFRLSLVGTGVAEQFF. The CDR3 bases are TGCGCCAGCAGCTTCCGACTTTCACTAGTCGGCACGGGCGTGGCTGAGCAGTTCTTC.